Sequencing of this T cell receptor beta chain was carried out in a study of T cell repertoires in cytomegalovirus infection (dated by TCRdb to the late 2010s). Turning to the overall study: Recently identified HLA-C-restricted CMV epitopes, whose presentation resists viral immunomodulation, were targeted by peptide stimulations together with well-studied HLA-B-restricted epitopes. The HLA type of each donor mattered for the analysis, because public TCR beta signatures pointed to carriage of CMV infection along with the matching HLA type.

The treatment or condition label of this sample denotes: in vitro stimulation with specific CMV peptide epitopes to enrich CMV-specific T cells. Broad study findings and their caveats: Cumulative frequency of public TCR beta family members discriminated carriers of CMV infection plus the relevant HLA type in this cohort and an independent approximately 370-donor cohort. The ex vivo response was dominated by HLA-C-restricted CMV-specific TCR beta clonotypes, and the single most frequent clonotype in two of eight donors was supplied by these HLA-C-restricted clonotypes.

The V end loses 3 bases and the J end loses 4 bases, and a stretch of 9 bases separates them. The CDR3 goes from the cysteine to the phenylalanine over 13 residues. Just the 39-base CDR3 DNA is kept, in frame starting at base 1. CDR1 and CDR2 (MNHEY, SMNVEV) derive from the germline V gene (reference sequence). Reads for this sample came from an Illumina HiSeq 1500. Using fastp at Q25 and MiXCR, TCRdb reprocessed the public reads and kept productive beta chains. Each CDR3 protein gets just one entry, which takes the most common genes and DNA from the rows behind it. For this sample the table gives roughly 200,000 distinct CDR3 sequences, of which 38% were detected only once. The top ten hold 55% to 60% of the sample. In the case of this clonotype: Its antigen target is currently unknown. No much larger clonotype is one base removed from it; base qualities were not supplied.

The source was CD8+ T cells from cultured PBMCs, collected from culture after CMV antigen stimulation. Here the chain combines TRBV27 and TRBJ1-2, with TRBD1 perhaps the D gene, on 5 matching bases. The receptor's source is a human donor in good health (CMV status not recorded). Some clones in this sample may be carry-over from other donors' samples. The CDR3 reads as follows: CASSFGHLYGYTF. The nucleotide sequence is TGTGCCAGCAGTTTTGGACACCTCTATGGCTACACCTTC.